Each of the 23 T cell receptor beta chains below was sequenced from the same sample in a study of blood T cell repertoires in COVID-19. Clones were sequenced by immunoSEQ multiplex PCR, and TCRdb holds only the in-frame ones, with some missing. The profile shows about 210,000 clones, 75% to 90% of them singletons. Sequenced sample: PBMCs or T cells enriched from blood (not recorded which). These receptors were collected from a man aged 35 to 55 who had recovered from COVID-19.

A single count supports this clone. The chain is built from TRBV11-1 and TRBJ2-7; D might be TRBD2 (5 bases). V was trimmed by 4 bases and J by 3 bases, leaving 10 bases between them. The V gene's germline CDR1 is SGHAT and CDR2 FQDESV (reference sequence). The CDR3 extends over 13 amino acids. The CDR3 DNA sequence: TGTGCCAGCAGCTCCGAAACTAGCTACGAGCAGTACTTC. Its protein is CASSSETSYEQYF.

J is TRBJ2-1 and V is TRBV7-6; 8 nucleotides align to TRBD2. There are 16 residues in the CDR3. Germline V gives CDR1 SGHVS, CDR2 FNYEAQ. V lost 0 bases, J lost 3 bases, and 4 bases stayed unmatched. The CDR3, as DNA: TGTGCCAGCAGCTTAGCTGGCACTAGCGGCTACAATGAGCAGTTCTTC. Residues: CASSLAGTSGYNEQFF.

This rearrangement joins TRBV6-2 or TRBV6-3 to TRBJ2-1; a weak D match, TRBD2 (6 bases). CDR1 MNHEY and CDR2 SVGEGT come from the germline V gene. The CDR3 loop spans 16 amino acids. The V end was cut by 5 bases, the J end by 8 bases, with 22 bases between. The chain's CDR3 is CASSTGTGWGSDEQFF. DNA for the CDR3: TGTGCCAGCAGTACGGGGACTGGATGGGGCTCGGATGAGCAGTTCTTC.

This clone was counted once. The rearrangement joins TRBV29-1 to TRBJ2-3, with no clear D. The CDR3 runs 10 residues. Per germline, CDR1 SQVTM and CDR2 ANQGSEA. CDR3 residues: CSINTDTQYF. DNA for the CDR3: TGCAGTATTAACACAGATACGCAGTATTTT.

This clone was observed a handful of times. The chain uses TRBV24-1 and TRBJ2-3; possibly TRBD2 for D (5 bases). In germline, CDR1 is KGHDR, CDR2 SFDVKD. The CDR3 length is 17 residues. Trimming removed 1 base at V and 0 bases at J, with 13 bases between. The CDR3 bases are TGTGCCACCAGTGATTTAGGGCCCAGGACTAGCACAGATACGCAGTATTTT. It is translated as CATSDLGPRTSTDTQYF.

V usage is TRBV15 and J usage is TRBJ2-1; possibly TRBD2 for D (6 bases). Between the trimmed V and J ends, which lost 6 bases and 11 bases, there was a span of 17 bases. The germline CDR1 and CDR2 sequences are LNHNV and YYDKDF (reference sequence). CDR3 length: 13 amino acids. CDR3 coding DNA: TGTGCCACCAGACGGGGGATCCGGGACCAGCAGTTCTTC. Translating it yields CATRRGIRDQQFF.

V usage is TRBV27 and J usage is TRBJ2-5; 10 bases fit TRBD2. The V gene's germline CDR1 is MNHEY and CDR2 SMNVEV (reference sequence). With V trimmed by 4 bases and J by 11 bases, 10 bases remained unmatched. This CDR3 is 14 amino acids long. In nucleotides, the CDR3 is TGTGCCAGCAGTTCAGGACTAGCGGTAGGGCATCAGTACTTC. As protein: CASSSGLAVGHQYF.

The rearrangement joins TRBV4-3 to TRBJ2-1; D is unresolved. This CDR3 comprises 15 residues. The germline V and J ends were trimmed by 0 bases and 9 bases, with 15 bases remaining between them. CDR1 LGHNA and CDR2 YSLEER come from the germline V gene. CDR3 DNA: TGCGCCAGCAGCCAAGATTTCGGCACCCCTAGTGAGCAGTTCTTC. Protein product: CASSQDFGTPSEQFF.

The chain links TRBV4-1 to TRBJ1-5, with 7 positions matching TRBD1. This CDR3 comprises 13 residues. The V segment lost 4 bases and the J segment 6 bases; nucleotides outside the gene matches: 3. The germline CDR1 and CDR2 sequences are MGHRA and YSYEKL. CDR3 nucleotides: TGCGCCAGCAGCCCACAGGGGCCTCAGCCCCAGCATTTT. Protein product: CASSPQGPQPQHF.

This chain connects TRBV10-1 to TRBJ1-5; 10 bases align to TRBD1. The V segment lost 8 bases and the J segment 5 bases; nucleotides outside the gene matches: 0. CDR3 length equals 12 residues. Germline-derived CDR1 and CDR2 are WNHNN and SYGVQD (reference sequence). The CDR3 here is CASGQGDQPQHF. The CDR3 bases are TGCGCCAGCGGACAGGGGGATCAGCCCCAGCATTTT.

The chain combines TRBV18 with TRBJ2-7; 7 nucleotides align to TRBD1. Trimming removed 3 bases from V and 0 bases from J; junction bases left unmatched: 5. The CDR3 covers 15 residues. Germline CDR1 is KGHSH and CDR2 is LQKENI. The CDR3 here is CASSPVPGGSYEQYF. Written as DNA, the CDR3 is TGTGCCAGCTCACCGGTACCAGGGGGCTCCTACGAGCAGTACTTC.

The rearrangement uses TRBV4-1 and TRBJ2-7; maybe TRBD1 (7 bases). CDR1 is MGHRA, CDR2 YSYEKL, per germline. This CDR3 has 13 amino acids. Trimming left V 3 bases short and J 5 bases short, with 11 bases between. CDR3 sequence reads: CASSHSGQDEQYF. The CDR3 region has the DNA TGCGCCAGCAGCCATAGCGGACAGGACGAGCAGTACTTC.

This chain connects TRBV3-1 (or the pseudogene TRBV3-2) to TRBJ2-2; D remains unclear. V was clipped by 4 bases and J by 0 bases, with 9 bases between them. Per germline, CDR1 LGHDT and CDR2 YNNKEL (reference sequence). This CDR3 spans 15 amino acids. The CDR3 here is CASSPLRSNTGELFF. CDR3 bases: TGTGCCAGCAGCCCTCTGAGATCGAACACCGGGGAGCTGTTTTTT.

The CDR3 nucleotides are TGTGCCTGGAGCACAGGGGTTACTAGCAATCAGCCCCAGCATTTT. This sequence encodes CAWSTGVTSNQPQHF. The rearrangement links TRBV30 to TRBJ1-5, with TRBD1 identical over 7 bases. Germline V gene lookup returns CDR1 GTSNPN and CDR2 SVGIG (reference sequence). V shed 3 bases and J 0 bases; nucleotides not matched to a gene: 5. This CDR3 is 15 amino acids long.

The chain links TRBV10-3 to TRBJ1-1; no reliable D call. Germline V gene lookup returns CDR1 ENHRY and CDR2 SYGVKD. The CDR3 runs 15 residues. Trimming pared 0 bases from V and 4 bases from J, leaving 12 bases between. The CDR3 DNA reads TGTGCCATCAGTGAGTCGACCCGGGTTGGCACTGAAGCTTTCTTT. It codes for CAISESTRVGTEAFF.

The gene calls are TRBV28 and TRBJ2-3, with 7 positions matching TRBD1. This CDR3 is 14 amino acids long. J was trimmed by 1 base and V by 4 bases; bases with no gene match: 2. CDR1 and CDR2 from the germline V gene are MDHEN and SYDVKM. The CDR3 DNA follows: TGTGCCAGCAGTTCAGGGGGAGGCACAGATACGCAGTATTTT. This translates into CASSSGGGTDTQYF.

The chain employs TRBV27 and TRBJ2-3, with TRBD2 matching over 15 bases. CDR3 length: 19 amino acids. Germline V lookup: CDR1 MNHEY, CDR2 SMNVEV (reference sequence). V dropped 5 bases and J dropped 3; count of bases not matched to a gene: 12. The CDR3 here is CASSPGLAGGPRWTDTQYF. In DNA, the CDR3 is TGTGCCAGCAGTCCAGGACTAGCGGGAGGGCCAAGGTGGACAGATACGCAGTATTTT.

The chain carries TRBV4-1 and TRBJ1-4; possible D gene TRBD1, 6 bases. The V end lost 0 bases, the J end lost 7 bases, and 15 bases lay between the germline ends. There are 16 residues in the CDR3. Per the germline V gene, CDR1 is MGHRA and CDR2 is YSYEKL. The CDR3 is CASSQDSRGRSEKLFF. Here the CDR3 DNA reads TGCGCCAGCAGCCAAGATAGCAGGGGACGGAGTGAAAAACTGTTTTTT.

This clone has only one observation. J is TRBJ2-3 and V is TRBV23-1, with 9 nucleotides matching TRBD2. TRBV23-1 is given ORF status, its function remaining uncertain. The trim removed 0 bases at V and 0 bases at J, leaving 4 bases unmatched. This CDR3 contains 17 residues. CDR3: CASSQSVTSGSTDTQYF. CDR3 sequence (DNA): TGCGCCAGCAGTCAATCGGTAACTAGCGGGAGCACAGATACGCAGTATTTT.

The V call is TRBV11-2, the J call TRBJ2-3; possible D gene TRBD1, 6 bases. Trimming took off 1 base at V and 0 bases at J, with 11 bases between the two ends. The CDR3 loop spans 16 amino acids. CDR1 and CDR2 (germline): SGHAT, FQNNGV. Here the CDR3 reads CASSLVWDISTDTQYF. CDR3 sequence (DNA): TGTGCCAGCAGCTTAGTATGGGACATCAGCACAGATACGCAGTATTTT.

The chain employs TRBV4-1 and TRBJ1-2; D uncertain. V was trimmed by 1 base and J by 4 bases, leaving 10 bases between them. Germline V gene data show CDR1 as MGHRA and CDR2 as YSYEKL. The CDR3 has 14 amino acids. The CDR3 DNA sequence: TGCGCCAGCAGCCAAGGACAACGTAGCTATGGCTACACCTTC. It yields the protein CASSQGQRSYGYTF.

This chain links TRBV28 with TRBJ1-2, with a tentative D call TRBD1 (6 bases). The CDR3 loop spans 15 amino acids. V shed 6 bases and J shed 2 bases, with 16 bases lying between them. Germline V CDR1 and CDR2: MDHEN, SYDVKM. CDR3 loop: CASSLPTGLNYGYTF. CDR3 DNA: TGTGCCAGCAGCCTCCCGACAGGATTGAACTATGGCTACACCTTC.

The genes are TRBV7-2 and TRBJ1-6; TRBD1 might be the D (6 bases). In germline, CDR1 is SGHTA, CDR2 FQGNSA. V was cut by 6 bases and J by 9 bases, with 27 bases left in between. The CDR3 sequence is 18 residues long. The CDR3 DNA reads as TGTGCCAGCAGTCGATCACGGGACACCAAGAGACGAGGTTCACCCCTCCACTTT. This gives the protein CASSRSRDTKRRGSPLHF.